The source of this T cell receptor beta chain is a study of blood T cell repertoires in COVID-19. Only in-frame clones appear in the TCRdb table, and some are missing; sequencing was by immunoSEQ multiplex PCR. This sample has fewer than 350,000 clones, with roughly nine tenths found just once. Sequenced sample: peripheral blood. This sequence originates from a woman aged 60-75 years with COVID-19, enrolled during active disease.

Here the CDR3 DNA reads TGTGCCAGCAGCCAAGAAGACAGGGGTAGGGAGCAGTACTTC. Amino acids: CASSQEDRGREQYF. The chain uses TRBV3-1 (or the pseudogene TRBV3-2) and TRBJ2-7; 8 bases are a match to TRBD1. J was trimmed by 7 bases and V by 0 bases; bases with no gene match: 5. CDR3 size: 14 residues. Germline assignment: CDR1 LGHDT and CDR2 YNNKEL (reference sequence).